The clone carrying this TCR beta chain has a count of ten or more. The CDR3 consists of 15 residues. Germline values: CDR1 SGHTA, CDR2 FQGTGA. After removal of 0 bases from V and 7 bases from J, the junction contained 8 bases not matched to a gene. These data originate in a study of T-cell reconstitution after alpha-beta-depleted transplantation in children. Library preparation (for TCRbeta) was performed with unique molecular identifiers. TCRdb reanalysed the PCR reads using MiXCR and keeps one entry per CDR3 protein. The repertoire holds hundreds of thousands of distinct CDR3 sequences, 6.5% to 9% seen once, with 6.3% in the top ten.

The J gene is TRBJ1-1, the V gene TRBV7-3; TRBD1 agrees at 7 bases. This clonotype was sampled from a male patient between 5 and 17 years old who had a stem cell transplant for acute lymphoblastic leukemia, so the T cells may come from the graft donor. The starting material was PBMCs, mostly from graft donor cells, obtained 180 days after TCRalphabeta/CD19-depleted stem cell transplant. CDR3 nucleotides: TGTGCCAGCAGCTTAACCCGGGACAGCGACCATGAAGCTTTCTTT. This gives the protein CASSLTRDSDHEAFF.